The subject of this entry is one TCR beta chain. Its antigen is still unknown. Healthy HIV-negative adults without recent acute infections or vaccinations served as donors. The investigators split CD4+ cells into a CD45RA+ naive subset and a CD45RA-negative memory subset. The sample originates from a study of shared clonotypes between healthy human individuals. General study results and limits: Approximately 5.1% was the fraction of naive CD4 clonotypes found shared across four donors.

V was clipped by 3 bases and J by 2 bases; unmatched bases: 1. The CDR3 runs 15 residues. CDR1 and CDR2 from the germline V gene are SGHDT and YYEEEE. The protocol was immunoSEQ multiplex PCR, while the TCRdb copy is restricted to in-frame clones and leaves out a portion. The table has some 2,000,000 clones, approximately 94% seen once. Sequencing was done on a sample of naive CD4+ T cells sorted from blood. Subset denoted: CD45RA+ positively selected. The rearrangement uses TRBV5-6 and TRBJ2-3; 12 bases agree with TRBD1. This TCR was sampled from a man younger than 30 in good health. CDR3 in DNA: TGTGCCAGCAGCTCGGGACAGGGGGCCACAGATACGCAGTATTTT. It is translated as CASSSGQGATDTQYF. Full variable domain (rest looked up from reference TRBV5-6 and TRBJ2-3): DAGVTQSPTHLIKTRGQQVTLRCSPKSGHDTVSWYQQALGQGPQFIFQYYEEEERQRGNFPDRFSGHQFPNYSSELNVNALLLGDSALYLCASSSGQGATDTQYFGPGTRLTVL.